This T cell receptor beta chain is drawn from a study of T cell responses to AZD1222 COVID-19 vaccine. The study's findings and limits: Vaccination with two AZD1222 doses was followed by a rise in Spike-specific TCR breadth and depth. White British donors predominated, females outnumbered males, and clonal diversity was possibly underestimated. CD4 TCRs covered the whole spike, strongest at regions 160-218 and 743-854. Variant regions that are unmutated are reportedly the target of nearly half of spike-specific TCRs.

The protocol was immunoSEQ multiplex PCR, while the TCRdb copy is restricted to in-frame clones and leaves out a portion. The sample shows approximately 220,000 clones, about 92% of them seen only once. This clone was recorded only once. Its specificity is unknown. V shed 5 bases and J shed 2 bases, with 18 bases lying between them. Germline V gene sequence: CDR1 MNHEY, CDR2 SMNVEV (reference sequence). This CDR3 is 16 amino acids long. The gene calls are TRBV27 and TRBJ2-5, with TRBD2 as a possible D gene (6 bases). The sequence was obtained from an adult in good health. The sequenced sample was peripheral blood, obtained on day 0 of MenACWY control vaccination. CDR3 protein: CASSPRFPGGQETQYF. As DNA, the CDR3 is TGTGCCAGCAGTCCCCGTTTTCCCGGGGGACAAGAGACCCAGTACTTC.